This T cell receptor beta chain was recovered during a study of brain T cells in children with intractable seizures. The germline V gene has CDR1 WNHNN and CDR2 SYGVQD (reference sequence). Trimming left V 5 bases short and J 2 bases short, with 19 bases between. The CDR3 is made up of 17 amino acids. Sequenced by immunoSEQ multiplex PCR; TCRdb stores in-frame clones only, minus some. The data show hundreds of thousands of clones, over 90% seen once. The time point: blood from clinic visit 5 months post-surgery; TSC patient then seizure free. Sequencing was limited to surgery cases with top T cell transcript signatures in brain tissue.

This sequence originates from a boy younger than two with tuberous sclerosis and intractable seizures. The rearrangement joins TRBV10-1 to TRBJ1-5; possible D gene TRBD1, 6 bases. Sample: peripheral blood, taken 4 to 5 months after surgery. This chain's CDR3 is CASSTNDRGAGNQPQHF. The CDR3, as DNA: TGCGCCAGCAGTACAAATGATCGGGGGGCGGGCAATCAGCCCCAGCATTTT.